The present TCR beta chain was sequenced within a study of T cell repertoires in cytomegalovirus infection. Looking at the study overall: Recently identified HLA-C-restricted and well-studied HLA-B-restricted CMV epitopes were used. It can be stated that public TCR beta signatures indicated CMV infection as well as a matching HLA type.

MiXCR, applied by TCRdb to the reads, yields one record per CDR3 protein. The sample contains approximately 600,000 distinct CDR3 sequences, 40% of which appear only once. About this clonotype: Its matching antigen is unknown.

Overall study results and limits: CMV-specific TCR beta clonotypes restricted by HLA-C were the ones dominating the ex vivo response. Carriers of CMV and the relevant HLA type were discriminated by public TCR beta frequency.

Germline CDR1 and CDR2: MNHNS and SASEGT. The CDR3 is made up of 14 amino acids. The ends were cut back, 4 bases at V and 1 base at J, with 10 bases in the middle. The sample was cultured PBMCs, taken from culture after CMV antigen stimulation. The gene calls are TRBV6-1 and TRBJ2-5; D could derive from TRBD1 or TRBD2 (5 bases each). The TCR was taken from a human donor in good health (CMV status not recorded). Some clones in this sample may be carry-over from other donors' samples. Here the CDR3 reads CASSVGRAQETQYF. DNA for the CDR3: TGTGCCAGCAGTGTGGGGCGGGCCCAAGAGACCCAGTACTTC.